This TCR beta chain is drawn from a study of cytomegalovirus exposure and HLA in healthy donors. Study outcomes and limitations: Prior analysis indicated that the majority of TCR beta V segments exhibited productivity approximately 90% or approximately 30% of the time. A later analysis showed HLA-associated TCR beta chains outstripping equally common others in clonal expansion. Reportedly, cytomegalovirus status was diagnosed with high sensitivity and specificity.

The V and J ends lost 10 bases and 2 bases, in that order; junction bases with no gene match: 4. The CDR3 has 14 residues. Germline V gene lookup returns CDR1 MDHEN and CDR2 SYDVKM. The PCR used 60 Vbeta and 13 Jbeta primers. Original processing methods: About 83 million unique TCR beta chains, 8.5 million to 14 million shared, were counted in a later analysis. TCRdb keeps only in-frame clones here, not all; method: immunoSEQ multiplex PCR. For V, J and clone size, that table is used; D and trimming come from the DNA. The sample shows some 150,000 clones, around 80% of them seen only once. A word on this clone: Its antigen remains unknown.

The chain couples TRBV28 to TRBJ2-2; TRBD1 aligns across 10 bases. This receptor was taken from a woman aged 40 to 50 in good health and CMV-seropositive. Material for sequencing was PBMCs. The CDR3 coding sequence is TGTGCCATTACGACAGGGGGCAACACCGGGGAGCTGTTTTTT. Its protein product is CAITTGGNTGELFF.